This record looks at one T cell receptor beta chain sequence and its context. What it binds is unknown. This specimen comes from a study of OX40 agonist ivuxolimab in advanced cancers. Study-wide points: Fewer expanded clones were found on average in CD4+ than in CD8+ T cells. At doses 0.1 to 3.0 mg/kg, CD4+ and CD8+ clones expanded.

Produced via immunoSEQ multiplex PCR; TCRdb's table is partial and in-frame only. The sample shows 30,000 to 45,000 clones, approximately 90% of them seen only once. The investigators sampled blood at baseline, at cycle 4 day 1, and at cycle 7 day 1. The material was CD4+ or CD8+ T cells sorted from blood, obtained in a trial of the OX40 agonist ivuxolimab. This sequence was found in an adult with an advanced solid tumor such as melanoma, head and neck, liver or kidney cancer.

In DNA form, the CDR3 reads TGTGCCAGTAGTACCAAGTGGGCCGGACAGGGAGGAATGTCCTACGAGCAGTACTTC. This encodes CASSTKWAGQGGMSYEQYF. The J gene is TRBJ2-7, the V gene TRBV19; 8 bases map to TRBD1. This CDR3 region has 19 residues. J was trimmed by 1 base and V by 4 bases; bases with no gene match: 18. Germline CDR1 is LNHDA and CDR2 is SQIVND (reference sequence).